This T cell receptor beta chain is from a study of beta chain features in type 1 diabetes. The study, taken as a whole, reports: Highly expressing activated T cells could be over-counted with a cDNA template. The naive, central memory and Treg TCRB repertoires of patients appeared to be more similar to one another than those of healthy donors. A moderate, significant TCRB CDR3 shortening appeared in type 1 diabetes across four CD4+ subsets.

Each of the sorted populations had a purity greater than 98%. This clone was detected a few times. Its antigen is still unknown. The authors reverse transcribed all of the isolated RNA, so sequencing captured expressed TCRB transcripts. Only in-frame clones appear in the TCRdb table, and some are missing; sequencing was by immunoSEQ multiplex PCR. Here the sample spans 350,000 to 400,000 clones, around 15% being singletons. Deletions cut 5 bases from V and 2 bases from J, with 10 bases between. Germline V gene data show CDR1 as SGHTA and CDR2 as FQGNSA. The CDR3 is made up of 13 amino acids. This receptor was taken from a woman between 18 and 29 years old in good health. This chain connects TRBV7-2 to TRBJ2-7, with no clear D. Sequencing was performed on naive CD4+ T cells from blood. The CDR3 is CASSTRVAYEQYF. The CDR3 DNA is TGTGCCAGCAGCACCCGGGTTGCCTACGAGCAGTACTTC.